This TCR beta chain was identified in a study of blood T cell repertoires in COVID-19. Across the whole study: From the United States, Italy and Spain came samples of acute and convalescent COVID-19.

The CDR3 extends over 14 amino acids. V lost 7 bases and J lost 9; bases outside the gene matches: 12. Germline CDR1 reads SNHLY; CDR2 reads FYNNEI. The repertoire was sequenced with immunoSEQ multiplex PCR; TCRdb's copy has only in-frame clones and lacks some. The data contain tens of thousands of clones, about four fifths of them singletons. The chain combines TRBV2 with TRBJ2-1, with TRBD2 matching 7 bases. The TCR sequence derives from an older man with acute or convalescent COVID-19. The specimen sequenced was peripheral blood. CDR3 nucleotide sequence: TGTGCCAGCACCCCCCTAGCGGAGGGTGGTGAGCAGTTCTTC. Protein product: CASTPLAEGGEQFF.